The 11 T cell receptor beta chains listed next were all sequenced from one sample in a study of T cells after yellow fever vaccination. TCRdb reprocessed the 5' RACE reads with MiXCR, giving one entry per CDR3 protein. The sample includes some 68,000 distinct CDR3 sequences, about 6% of them seen just once. Sequenced material: CD8+ T cells sorted from PBMCs, taken about 49 days after the first yellow fever vaccination. The receptors come from a man between 18 and 35 years old who received the YFV17D yellow fever vaccine.

This clonotype was seen repeatedly, ten times or more. V is TRBV7-2 and J is TRBJ2-5; 10 bases match TRBD2. Germline V gene lookup returns CDR1 SGHTA and CDR2 FQGNSA. The CDR3 runs 15 residues. V was clipped by 3 bases and J by 4 bases; unmatched bases: 5. The CDR3 DNA reads TGTGCCAGCAGCTTTAGCGGGGGGCCGGGAGAGACCCAGTACTTC. Translating gives CASSFSGGPGETQYF.

This clonotype was counted ten times or more. The chain joins TRBV4-1 to TRBJ2-2; TRBD1 is a possible D gene (5 bases). The ends were cut back, 3 bases at V and 5 bases at J, with 13 bases in the middle. CDR1 MGHRA and CDR2 YSYEKL come from the germline V gene. The CDR3 has 15 residues. Here the CDR3 DNA reads TGCGCCAGCAGCCAGGCTGGACAAGGGACCGGGGAGCTGTTTTTT. Its protein product is CASSQAGQGTGELFF.

The chain is built from TRBV29-1 and TRBJ1-2, with TRBD1 as a possible D gene (6 bases). The CDR3 spans 13 residues. Trimming removed 4 bases from V and 1 base from J, with 10 bases in between. Looked up from germline, CDR1 is SQVTM and CDR2 is ANQGSEA. In DNA form, the CDR3 reads TGCAGCGTTGCGGAGGGGGATAACTATGGCTACACCTTC. It translates to CSVAEGDNYGYTF.

This clonotype appeared many times. The chain links TRBV12-3 or TRBV12-4 to TRBJ1-1; D gene uncertain. Between the trimmed V and J ends, which lost 7 bases and 0 bases, there was a span of 15 bases. The CDR3 is 15 amino acids. CDR3: CASTKGRHLNTEAFF. CDR3 DNA sequence: TGTGCCAGCACCAAGGGCCGGCATCTGAACACTGAAGCTTTCTTT.

This clonotype was seen repeatedly, ten times or more. V and J are TRBV7-4 and TRBJ1-1; D is unresolved. The length of the CDR3 is 14 residues. Germline V lookup: CDR1 SGHVT, CDR2 SQSDAQ. Trimming removed 1 base from V and 2 bases from J, with 8 bases in between. The CDR3 DNA reads as TGTGCCAGCAGCTTAGGGGCCGCCAACACTGAAGCTTTCTTT. Translated: CASSLGAANTEAFF.

There are a few counts of this clonotype. This rearrangement joins TRBV4-2 to TRBJ2-1; the D is unclear. Germline V CDR1 and CDR2: LGHNA, YNFKEQ. V lost 4 bases and J lost 5, with 12 bases in between. There are 14 residues in the CDR3. In DNA, the CDR3 is TGTGCCAGCAGCCCCGAGCTCCGGCACAATGAGCAGTTCTTC. Encoded protein: CASSPELRHNEQFF.

In its sample, this clonotype was seen many times. V usage is TRBV7-2 and J usage is TRBJ2-3, with 8 bases lining up with TRBD2. Germline lookup yields CDR1 SGHTA and CDR2 FQGNSA. This CDR3 is built from 15 residues. V lost 5 bases and J lost 5; bases outside the gene matches: 9. CDR3 nucleotides: TGTGCCAGCAGCGGGGAAGCGGGGGCGGGAGATACGCAGTATTTT. It encodes CASSGEAGAGDTQYF.

This clonotype was detected a few times. V and J are TRBV7-9 and TRBJ2-3; weak D call: TRBD2 (7 bases). The CDR3 consists of 17 residues. Looked up from germline, CDR1 is SEHNR and CDR2 is FQNEAQ (reference sequence). Between the trimmed V and J ends, which lost 3 bases and 2 bases, there was a span of 18 bases. The CDR3 loop is CASSFTDGGGHTDTQYF. The CDR3 DNA is TGTGCCAGCAGCTTCACCGACGGCGGGGGACACACAGATACGCAGTATTTT.

This sequence joins TRBV7-2 and TRBJ2-1, with no clear D. Germline V lookup: CDR1 SGHTA, CDR2 FQGNSA. The CDR3 runs to 16 residues. Trimming removed 1 base at V and 4 bases at J, with 14 bases between. CDR3 DNA: TGTGCCAGCAGCTTAGTACCCAGCCCATCATACAATGAGCAGTTCTTC. Amino acids: CASSLVPSPSYNEQFF.

This clonotype was counted many times. The rearrangement links TRBV2 to TRBJ2-6; 8 nucleotides match TRBD1. V shed 9 bases and J 4 bases; nucleotides not matched to a gene: 2. CDR3 size: 13 residues. The germline CDR1 and CDR2 sequences are SNHLY and FYNNEI. DNA for the CDR3: TGTGCCAGACAGGGGGGCGGGGCCAACGTCCTGACTTTC. Protein product: CARQGGGANVLTF.

A remark on this clonotype: A read error is possible here, since a much larger clone lies one base away. This rearrangement joins TRBV12-3 or TRBV12-4 to TRBJ2-3, with D perhaps matching TRBD2 (7 bases). This CDR3 is 15 amino acids long. The CDR3 DNA reads TGTGCCAGCAGTTTCGGGGGGCTCGGCACAGATATGCAGTATTTT. It yields the protein CASSFGGLGTDMQYF.